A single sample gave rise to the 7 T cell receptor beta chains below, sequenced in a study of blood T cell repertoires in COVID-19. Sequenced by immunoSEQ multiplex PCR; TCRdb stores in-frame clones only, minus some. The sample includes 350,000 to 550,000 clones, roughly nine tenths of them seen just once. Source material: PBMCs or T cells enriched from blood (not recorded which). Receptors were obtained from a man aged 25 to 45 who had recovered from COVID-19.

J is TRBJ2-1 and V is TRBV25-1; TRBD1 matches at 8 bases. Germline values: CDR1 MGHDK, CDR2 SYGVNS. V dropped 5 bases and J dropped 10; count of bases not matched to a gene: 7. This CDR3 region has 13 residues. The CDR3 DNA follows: TGTGCCAGCAGTCCTCGAGACAGGGGAGAGCAGTTCTTC. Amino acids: CASSPRDRGEQFF.

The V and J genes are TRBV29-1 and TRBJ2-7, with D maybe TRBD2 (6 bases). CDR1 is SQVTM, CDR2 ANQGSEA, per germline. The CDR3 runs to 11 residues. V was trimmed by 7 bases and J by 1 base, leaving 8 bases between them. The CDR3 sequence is CSGGGSYEQYF. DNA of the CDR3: TGCAGCGGTGGAGGGTCCTACGAGCAGTACTTC.

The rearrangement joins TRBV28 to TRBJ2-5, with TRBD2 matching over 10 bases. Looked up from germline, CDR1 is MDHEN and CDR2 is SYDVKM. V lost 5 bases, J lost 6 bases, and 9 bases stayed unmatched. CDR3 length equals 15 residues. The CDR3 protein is CASSLSSGSGQTQYF. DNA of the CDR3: TGTGCCAGCAGTCTATCTAGCGGGAGTGGGCAGACCCAGTACTTC.

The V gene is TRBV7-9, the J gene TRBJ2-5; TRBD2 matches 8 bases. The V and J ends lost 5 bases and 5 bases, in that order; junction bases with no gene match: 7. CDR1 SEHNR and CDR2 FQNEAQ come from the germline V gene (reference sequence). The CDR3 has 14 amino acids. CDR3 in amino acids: CASSISGSGETQYF. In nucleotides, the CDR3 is TGTGCCAGCAGCATCAGCGGGAGTGGGGAGACCCAGTACTTC.

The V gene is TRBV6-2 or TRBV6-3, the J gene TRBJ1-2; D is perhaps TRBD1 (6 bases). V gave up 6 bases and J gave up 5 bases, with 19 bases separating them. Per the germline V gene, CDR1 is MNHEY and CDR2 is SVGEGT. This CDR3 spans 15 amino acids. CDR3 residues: CASSPAGARRYGYTF. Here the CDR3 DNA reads TGTGCCAGCAGCCCTGCGGGGGCGCGTCGGTATGGCTACACCTTC.

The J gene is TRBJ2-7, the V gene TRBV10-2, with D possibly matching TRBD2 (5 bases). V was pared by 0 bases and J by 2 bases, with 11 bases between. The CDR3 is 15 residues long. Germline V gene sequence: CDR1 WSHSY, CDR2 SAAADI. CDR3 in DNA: TGCGCCAGCAGTGAGTCTAGCGTCTTAACCTACGAGCAGTACTTC. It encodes CASSESSVLTYEQYF.

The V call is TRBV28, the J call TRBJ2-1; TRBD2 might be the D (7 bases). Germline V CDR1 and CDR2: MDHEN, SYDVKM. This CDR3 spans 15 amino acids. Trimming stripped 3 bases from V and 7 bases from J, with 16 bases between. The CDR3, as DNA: TGTGCCAGCAGTTTGGTGGGGGGGCCGGGAAATGAGCAGTTCTTC. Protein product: CASSLVGGPGNEQFF.